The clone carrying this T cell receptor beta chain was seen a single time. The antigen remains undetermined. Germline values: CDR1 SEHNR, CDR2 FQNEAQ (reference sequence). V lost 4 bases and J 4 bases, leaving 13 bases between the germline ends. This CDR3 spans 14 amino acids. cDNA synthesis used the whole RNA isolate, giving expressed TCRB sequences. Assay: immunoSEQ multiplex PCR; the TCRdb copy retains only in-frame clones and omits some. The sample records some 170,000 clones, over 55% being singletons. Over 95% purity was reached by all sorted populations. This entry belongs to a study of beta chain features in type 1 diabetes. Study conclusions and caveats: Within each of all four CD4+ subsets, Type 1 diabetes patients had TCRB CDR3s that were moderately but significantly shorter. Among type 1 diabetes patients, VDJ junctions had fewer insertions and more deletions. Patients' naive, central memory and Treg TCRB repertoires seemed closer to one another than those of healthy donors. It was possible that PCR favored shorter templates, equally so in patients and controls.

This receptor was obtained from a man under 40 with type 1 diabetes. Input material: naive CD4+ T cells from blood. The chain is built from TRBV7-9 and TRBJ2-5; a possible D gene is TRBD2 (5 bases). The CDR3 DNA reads TGTGCCAGCAGCTCCGATCCGGCGGGAGAGACCCAGTACTTC. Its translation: CASSSDPAGETQYF.